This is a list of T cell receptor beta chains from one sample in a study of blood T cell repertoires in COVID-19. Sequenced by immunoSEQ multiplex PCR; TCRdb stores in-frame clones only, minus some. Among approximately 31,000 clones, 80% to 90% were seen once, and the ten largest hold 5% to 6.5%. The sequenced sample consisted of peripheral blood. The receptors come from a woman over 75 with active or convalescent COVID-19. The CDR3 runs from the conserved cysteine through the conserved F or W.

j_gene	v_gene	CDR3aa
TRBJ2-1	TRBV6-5	CASRGQGSYNEQFF
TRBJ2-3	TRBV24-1	CATSDSLATQYF
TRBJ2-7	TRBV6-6	CASSRLAGVLNSYEQYF
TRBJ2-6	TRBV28	CASGRRDGANVLTF
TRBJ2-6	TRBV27	CASRPQVRGQSGANVLTF
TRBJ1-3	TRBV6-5	CATTRGLSSGNTIYF
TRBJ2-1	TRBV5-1	CASSPAGGERYNEQFF
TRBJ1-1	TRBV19	CASSTTPSLEAFF
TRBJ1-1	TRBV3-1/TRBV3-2	CASSQDQGRIGRAFF
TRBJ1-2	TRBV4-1	CASSPLETQGGIYGYTF
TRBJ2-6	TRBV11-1	CASSLAWEAGTTGANVLTF
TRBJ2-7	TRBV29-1	CSVARAQGSYEQYF
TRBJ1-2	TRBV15	CATSRDPGGSGYTF
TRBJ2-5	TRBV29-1	CSGVPGGRETQYF
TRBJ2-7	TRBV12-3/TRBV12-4	CASSGTDSYEQYF
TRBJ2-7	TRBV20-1	CSASGGVTGREQYF
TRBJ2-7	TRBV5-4	CASSAGQGLGQYF
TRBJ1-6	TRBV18	CASSPKGTLYNSPLHF
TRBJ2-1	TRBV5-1	CASSPGQAIEFF
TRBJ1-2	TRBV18	CASSPIDRGEGGYTF
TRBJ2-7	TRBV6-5	CASSYTTVGQGYEQYF
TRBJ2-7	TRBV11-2	CASSVNVVFNEQYF
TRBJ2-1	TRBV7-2	CASSLDLAGTHNEQFF
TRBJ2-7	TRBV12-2	CASRSTRQGVSYEQYF
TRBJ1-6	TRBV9	CASSPHVGGQGSPLHF
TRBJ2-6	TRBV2	CASSAVGGRSGANVLTF
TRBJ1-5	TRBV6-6	CASSYGQGGNQPQHF
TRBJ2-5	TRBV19	CASSLTGAETQYF
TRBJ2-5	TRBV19	CASSRSGLQETQYF
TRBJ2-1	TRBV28	CASSLWREGNEQFF
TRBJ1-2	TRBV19	CASSLGQNYGYTF
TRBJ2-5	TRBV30	CAWSVKGGAQETQYF
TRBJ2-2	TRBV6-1	CASSERSRGRGTGELFF
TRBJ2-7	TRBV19	CASSSGKGAGEQYF
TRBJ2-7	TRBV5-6	CASSSGLAGKSSYEQYF
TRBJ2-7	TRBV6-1	CASSEYLSSYPYEQYF
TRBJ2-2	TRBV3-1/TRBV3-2	CASRQGTGELFF
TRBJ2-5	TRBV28	CASGGTLAGGQETQYF
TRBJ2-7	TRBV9	CASSKTSLHEQYF
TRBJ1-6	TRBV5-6	CASSPWDRGLSPLHF
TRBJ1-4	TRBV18	CASSPSRGREKLFF
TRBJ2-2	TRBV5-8	CASSWDRGSGVTGELFF
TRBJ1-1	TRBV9	CASSVAGAAEAFF